The 21 T cell receptor beta chains presented below share a single source sample, sequenced in a study of cytomegalovirus exposure and HLA in healthy donors. Primers for the PCR totalled 60 Vbeta and 13 Jbeta. Here immunoSEQ multiplex PCR was the method, and the copy in TCRdb shows in-frame clones only, minus some. The sample includes about 200,000 clones, more than 60% of them seen just once. Source material: PBMCs. All receptors come from a man aged 45 to 65 in good health and CMV-seronegative.

The V and J genes are TRBV5-1 and TRBJ2-4, with D perhaps matching TRBD2 (7 bases). The CDR3 is made up of 18 amino acids. Germline-derived CDR1 and CDR2 are SGHRS and YFSETQ. Trimming took off 3 bases at V and 7 bases at J, with 26 bases between the two ends. CDR3 protein: CASSSREWTAAGGNIQYF. CDR3 DNA sequence: TGCGCCAGCAGCTCGAGGGAATGGACAGCGGCCGGGGGGAACATTCAGTACTTC.

The chain carries TRBV9 and TRBJ2-5, with 12 bases identical to TRBD2. The germline gives CDR1 SGDLS, CDR2 YYNGEE. This CDR3 region has 16 residues. The V gene end was trimmed by 4 bases and the J gene end by 5 bases; junction bases not matched to a gene: 9. In nucleotides, the CDR3 is TGTGCCAGCAGCCCTCGGACTAGCGGGATCGGGGAGACCCAGTACTTC. Translating it yields CASSPRTSGIGETQYF.

V is TRBV29-1 and J is TRBJ2-3; maybe TRBD2 (5 bases). Trimming took off 3 bases at V and 0 bases at J, with 19 bases between the two ends. The V gene's germline CDR1 is SQVTM and CDR2 ANQGSEA. CDR3 size: 17 residues. CDR3 protein: CSVDGQPWELSTDTQYF. The CDR3 DNA is TGCAGCGTTGATGGCCAGCCATGGGAGTTGAGCACAGATACGCAGTATTTT.

This clone was seen a handful of times. V is TRBV5-1 and J is TRBJ2-2; 8 bases map to TRBD1. Germline-derived CDR1 and CDR2 are SGHRS and YFSETQ. This CDR3 comprises 14 residues. After removal of 6 bases from V and 2 bases from J, the junction contained 3 bases not matched to a gene. Here the CDR3 DNA reads TGCGCCAGCACGGGACAGGCCAACACCGGGGAGCTGTTTTTT. Translating it yields CASTGQANTGELFF. Supplemented by reference TRBV5-1 and TRBJ2-2, the full variable domain reads KAGVTQTPRYLIKTRGQQVTLSCSPISGHRSVSWYQQTPGQGLQFLFEYFSETQRNKGNFPGRFSGRQFSNSRSEMNVSTLELGDSALYLCASTGQANTGELFFGEGSRLTVL.

This chain links TRBV27 with TRBJ1-4, with D possibly TRBD1 on 5 matching bases. CDR3 size: 16 residues. Trimming removed 1 base from V and 8 bases from J, with 17 bases in between. The germline V gene has CDR1 MNHEY and CDR2 SMNVEV (reference sequence). This chain's CDR3 is CASSLLGSGEREKLFF. CDR3 nucleotides: TGTGCCAGCAGTTTATTAGGTTCGGGGGAGCGAGAAAAACTGTTTTTT.

This rearrangement joins TRBV7-5 to TRBJ2-1; the DNA was not used to check the table's D call, TRBD2. TRBV7-5 represents a pseudogene. The CDR3 length is 16 residues. CDR3 sequence: CVRSLEAGYSYNEQFF. CDR3 DNA: TGTGTCAGAAGCTTAGAGGCGGGTTACTCCTACAATGAGCAGTTCTTC.

V and J are TRBV28 and TRBJ1-2, with 7 bases identical to TRBD1. The length of the CDR3 is 14 residues. Germline V gene sequence: CDR1 MDHEN, CDR2 SYDVKM. V shed 5 bases and J 6 bases; nucleotides not matched to a gene: 9. CDR3 sequence: CASSLTGTAHGYTF. CDR3 DNA: TGTGCCAGCAGTCTGACCGGGACAGCCCATGGCTACACCTTC.

This chain connects TRBV29-1 to TRBJ2-3; no definite D call. V dropped 4 bases and J dropped 7 bases, with 15 bases sitting between them. The CDR3 has 13 amino acids. Germline loops: CDR1 SQVTM, CDR2 ANQGSEA. In nucleotides, the CDR3 is TGCAGCGTTGGGGTTGAGGTCCAAAATACGCAGTATTTT. It specifies CSVGVEVQNTQYF.

The rearrangement uses TRBV28 and TRBJ2-7; 7 bases agree with TRBD1. Germline CDR1 and CDR2: MDHEN and SYDVKM. V trimming: 5 bases; J trimming: 7 bases; junction bases outside the gene matches: 8. The CDR3 totals 13 residues. The CDR3 DNA is TGTGCCAGCAGTCACAGGGGCTCGGGGGAGCAGTACTTC. It encodes CASSHRGSGEQYF.

The chain recombines TRBV27 with TRBJ2-5; TRBD1 matches at 7 bases. The J call may not be correct, given that the DNA end is closer to TRBJ2-7. In germline, CDR1 is MNHEY, CDR2 SMNVEV (reference sequence). CDR3 length: 16 residues. CDR3: CASRQGFNPAEYEQYF. The CDR3 coding sequence is TGTGCCAGCAGACAGGGGTTCAACCCAGCCGAGTACGAGCAGTACTTC.

This chain uses TRBV23-1 with TRBJ1-5; TRBD1 is a possible D gene (6 bases). TRBV23-1 is treated as an ORF (open reading frame) with a function not yet certain. This CDR3 spans 14 amino acids. With 4 bases removed from V and 2 bases from J, the gap between germline ends came to 9 bases. The CDR3 protein is CASSRDMGNQPQHF. CDR3 in DNA: TGCGCCAGCAGTCGGGACATGGGCAATCAGCCCCAGCATTTT.

The chain joins TRBV6-1 to TRBJ2-7; 11 nucleotides line up with TRBD1. The CDR3 extends over 15 amino acids. Germline loops: CDR1 MNHNS, CDR2 SASEGT. Unmatched junction bases numbered 8, after V lost 5 bases and J lost 5 bases. CDR3: CASSPRDRGLDEQYF. DNA of the CDR3: TGTGCCAGCAGTCCCCGGGACAGGGGGTTGGACGAGCAGTACTTC.

This clone was recorded only once. V gene TRBV7-2 combines with J gene TRBJ2-7; possibly TRBD2 for D (6 bases). V lost 6 bases and J lost 1, with 19 bases in between. There are 16 residues in the CDR3. CDR1 and CDR2 from the germline V gene are SGHTA and FQGNSA. DNA of the CDR3: TGTGCCAGCAGTTGGGGAGGAGGGTACAATTCCTACGAGCAGTACTTC. Translation gives CASSWGGGYNSYEQYF.

The chain recombines TRBV29-1 with TRBJ2-5, with 11 bases lining up with TRBD2. Judging by the DNA end, TRBJ2-7 fits better; the J call may be wrong. The CDR3 is made up of 15 amino acids. The V gene's germline CDR1 is SQVTM and CDR2 ANQGSEA. CDR3 DNA: TGCAGCGTTGTTGGGACTAGCGGATTCCAGTCCGAGCAGTACTTC. Translated: CSVVGTSGFQSEQYF.

The rearrangement uses TRBV2 and TRBJ1-5, with TRBD1 identical over 8 bases. J was trimmed by 4 bases and V by 7 bases; bases with no gene match: 3. The CDR3 spans 13 residues. Germline CDR1 and CDR2: SNHLY and FYNNEI. The DNA of the CDR3 is TGTGCCAGCACCAGGGGGCAGAATCAGCCCCAGCATTTT. It translates to CASTRGQNQPQHF.

The genes are TRBV28 and TRBJ1-5, with TRBD1 matching over 8 bases. Unmatched junction bases numbered 4, after V lost 2 bases and J lost 7 bases. Germline values: CDR1 MDHEN, CDR2 SYDVKM. The CDR3 sequence is 14 residues long. The CDR3, as DNA: TGTGCCAGCAGTTTACAGGGGGCAGGGCAGCCCCAGCATTTT. Translated: CASSLQGAGQPQHF.

V and J are TRBV13 and TRBJ2-4; 10 nucleotides line up with TRBD1. CDR1 and CDR2 (germline): PRHDT, FYEKMQ (reference sequence). CDR3 length: 16 amino acids. V lost 6 bases to trimming and J lost 0 bases; unmatched junction nucleotides: 5. The chain's CDR3 is CASRPDRGLAKNIQYF. CDR3 nucleotides: TGTGCCAGCAGACCTGACAGGGGGCTAGCCAAAAACATTCAGTACTTC.

The chain couples TRBV11-2 to TRBJ1-2; perhaps TRBD1 as D (6 bases). V lost 5 bases to trimming and J lost 1 base, with 11 bases between them. There are 14 residues in the CDR3. The germline CDR1 and CDR2 sequences are SGHAT and FQNNGV. This chain's CDR3 is CASSRDTLNYGYTF. The CDR3 coding sequence is TGTGCCAGCAGCCGGGACACTCTTAACTATGGCTACACCTTC. The complete variable domain, with remaining parts taken from reference TRBV11-2 and TRBJ1-2, reads EAGVAQSPRYKIIEKRQSVAFWCNPISGHATLYWYQQILGQGPKLLIQFQNNGVVDDSQLPKDRFSAERLKGVDSTLKIQPAKLEDSAVYLCASSRDTLNYGYTFGSGTRLTVV.

This clone was observed once. The chain links TRBV27 to TRBJ2-3; a possible D gene is TRBD2 (5 bases). The CDR3 length is 12 residues. Trimming took off 6 bases at V and 6 bases at J, with 10 bases between the two ends. Germline V gene data show CDR1 as MNHEY and CDR2 as SMNVEV (reference sequence). Here the CDR3 reads CASSQRSDTQYF. The DNA of the CDR3 is TGTGCCAGCAGCCAGCGGTCGGATACGCAGTATTTT.

This clone occurred once. J is TRBJ2-4 and V is TRBV16, with 8 bases identical to TRBD1. The V segment lost 5 bases and the J segment 10 bases; nucleotides outside the gene matches: 10. Looked up from germline, CDR1 is KGHSY and CDR2 is FQNENV. This CDR3 is 14 amino acids long. The CDR3 region is CASSMTGDRAIQYF. In DNA, the CDR3 is TGTGCCAGCAGCATGACAGGGGATCGGGCTATTCAGTACTTC.

This clone was recorded once. J is TRBJ2-3 and V is TRBV19; D gene unclear. Trimming removed 3 bases at V and 1 base at J, with 8 bases between. This CDR3 is built from 14 residues. In germline, CDR1 is LNHDA, CDR2 SQIVND (reference sequence). The CDR3 nucleotides are TGTGCCAGTAGTATGTCCAGGCGCACAGATACGCAGTATTTT. Translation gives CASSMSRRTDTQYF. Filled out from reference TRBV19 and TRBJ2-3, the complete variable domain reads DGGITQSPKYLFRKEGQNVTLSCEQNLNHDAMYWYRQDPGQGLRLIYYSQIVNDFQKGDIAEGYSVSREKKESFPLTVTSAQKNPTAFYLCASSMSRRTDTQYFGPGTRLTVL.